This T cell receptor (beta chain) comes out of a study of human versus mouse CDR3 diversity and MHC coevolution. Study overall: Reported immunoSEQ sensitivity was one in 200,000 T cells, with reduced amplification bias. Broader study findings: By iCHAO1, human TCR beta clonotypes numbered some 1.5 million, the most. Among all groups, most of the three human donors showed least clonal inequality. Mice had fewer CDR3 deletions and insertions than humans on average.

Germline V gives CDR1 SGHVS, CDR2 FNYEAQ. Losses at the gene ends were 5 bases for V and 2 bases for J; bases not matched to a gene: 4. The CDR3 length is 15 residues. For this clone: Its antigen is undetermined.

Sequencing used immunoSEQ multiplex PCR; TCRdb keeps in-frame clones, though not all of them. This table has tens of thousands of clones, under 95% appearing once. The rearrangement uses TRBV7-6 and TRBJ1-3; TRBD1 agrees at 9 bases. The TCR originated in a person aged 30 to 70 in good health. Sequencing was performed on naive CD4+ T cells from blood. Described subset: CD45RO-negative CD62L-positive naive CD4 T cells. Here the CDR3 DNA reads TGTGCCAGCAGCCCCGGGACAGGGACTGGAAACACCATATATTTT. It codes for CASSPGTGTGNTIYF.